A single sample is the source of the 14 T cell receptor beta chains below, sequenced in a study of cytomegalovirus exposure and HLA in healthy donors. The study ran its PCR with 60 Vbeta and 13 Jbeta primers. The assay was immunoSEQ multiplex PCR, and TCRdb's table has in-frame clones only and misses some. Among over 80,000 clones listed, roughly four fifths were seen once. Sequenced sample: PBMCs. These receptor sequences come from a middle-aged man in good health and CMV-seronegative.

V gene TRBV10-3 combines with J gene TRBJ2-7; the match to TRBD2 covers 10 bases. CDR1 and CDR2 (germline): ENHRY, SYGVKD. The ends lost 3 bases at V and 5 bases at J; junction bases unmatched: 4. The CDR3 has 14 residues. The CDR3 spells CAISEELAGDEQYF. In DNA, the CDR3 is TGTGCCATCAGTGAAGAGCTAGCGGGAGACGAGCAGTACTTC.

This clone was counted only a few times. This chain uses TRBV10-1 with TRBJ1-4; possible D gene TRBD1, 5 bases. The CDR3 spans 15 residues. The germline V and J ends were trimmed by 3 bases and 6 bases, with 14 bases remaining between them. Germline loops: CDR1 WNHNN, CDR2 SYGVQD (reference sequence). The CDR3 region has the DNA TGCGCCAGCAGTGACTGGGGCCGGGCCTATGAAAAACTGTTTTTT. This codes for CASSDWGRAYEKLFF.

This chain joins TRBV6-1 and TRBJ1-1; D remains ambiguous. V was cut by 6 bases and J by 4 bases, with 15 bases left in between. Germline assignment: CDR1 MNHNS and CDR2 SASEGT. The CDR3 totals 14 residues. The CDR3 DNA sequence: TGTGCCAGCAGGATGGAGGCCCCCCCCACTGAAGCTTTCTTT. Translating gives CASRMEAPPTEAFF.

CDR3 sequence: CASSLAGMGIRTGELFF. The CDR3 nucleotides are TGTGCCAGCAGTTTAGCCGGGATGGGAATTCGCACCGGGGAGCTGTTTTTT. The gene calls are TRBV27 and TRBJ2-2; D may be TRBD2 (5 bases). Germline CDR1 and CDR2: MNHEY and SMNVEV (reference sequence). This CDR3 has 17 amino acids. Trimming shortened V by 2 bases and J by 4 bases, and 17 bases separated the two germline ends.

This sequence joins TRBV5-4 and TRBJ1-3; D unresolved. The CDR3 extends over 15 amino acids. Trimming took 4 bases from V and 0 from J, leaving 11 bases between them. CDR1 and CDR2 from the germline V gene are SGHNT and YYREEE (reference sequence). CDR3 nucleotide sequence: TGTGCCAGCAGCGATCCACAGTACTCTGGAAACACCATATATTTT. It encodes CASSDPQYSGNTIYF.

The chain couples TRBV27 to TRBJ1-2, with a possible D match to TRBD1 (5 bases). The germline V gene encodes CDR1 MNHEY and CDR2 SMNVEV (reference sequence). The V and J ends lost 2 bases and 3 bases respectively, with 10 bases between them. The CDR3 has 14 residues. CDR3 nucleotide sequence: TGTGCCAGCAGTTTAAAGGCAGGGTACTATGGCTACACCTTC. Translated, it gives CASSLKAGYYGYTF.

This chain links TRBV30 with TRBJ1-2, with D unclear. This CDR3 has 16 residues. The germline gives CDR1 GTSNPN, CDR2 SVGIG (reference sequence). Between the trimmed V and J ends, which lost 2 bases and 0 bases, there was a span of 16 bases. CDR3 bases: TGTGCCTGGAGTACCGGCCGGGTTATAGCTAACTATGGCTACACCTTC. Its translation: CAWSTGRVIANYGYTF. The full variable domain, its missing parts supplied by reference TRBV30 and TRBJ1-2, is SQTIHQWPATLVQPVGSPLSLECTVEGTSNPNLYWYRQAAGRGLQLLFYSVGIGQISSEVPQNLSASRPQDRQFILSSKKLLLSDSGFYLCAWSTGRVIANYGYTFGSGTRLTVV.

The J gene is TRBJ2-5, the V gene TRBV10-3, with 8 bases that match TRBD2. This CDR3 is built from 19 residues. Germline V CDR1 and CDR2: ENHRY, SYGVKD. The junction had 19 bases not matched to a gene; V was cut back by 3 bases and J by 4 bases. The CDR3 region is CAISDNVVGGGRLGETQYF. CDR3 nucleotide sequence: TGTGCCATCAGTGATAACGTTGTAGGCGGCGGGAGGCTGGGAGAGACCCAGTACTTC.

V gene TRBV6-5 combines with J gene TRBJ1-2; no reliable D call. V lost 2 bases, J lost 5 bases, and 6 bases lay in between. CDR1 is MNHEY, CDR2 SVGAGI, per germline. This CDR3 has 12 residues. The CDR3 nucleotides are TGTGCCAGCAGTTACATCGGGTATGGCTACACCTTC. Translation: CASSYIGYGYTF.

The genes are TRBV7-8 and TRBJ2-6; D ambiguous. In germline, CDR1 is SGHVS, CDR2 FQNEAQ. The CDR3 extends over 15 amino acids. Trimming shortened V by 0 bases and J by 4 bases, and 7 bases separated the two germline ends. The CDR3 here is CASSLARPGANVLTF. CDR3 sequence (DNA): TGTGCCAGCAGCTTAGCGCGGCCAGGGGCCAACGTCCTGACTTTC.

This clone was detected only once. This rearrangement joins TRBV7-2 to TRBJ2-1, with 7 bases aligning to TRBD2. CDR3 length equals 11 residues. V was pared by 5 bases and J by 16 bases, with 8 bases of the junction left unmatched. Germline assignment: CDR1 SGHTA and CDR2 FQGNSA. The CDR3 DNA reads TGTGCCAGCAGCCCACGACTAGCAGGTTTCTTC. It translates to CASSPRLAGFF.

The chain couples TRBV4-3 to TRBJ1-1; 8 bases line up with TRBD1. The CDR3 has 14 amino acids. J gave up 1 base and V 4 bases, and 2 bases lay outside the gene matches. The germline V gene has CDR1 LGHNA and CDR2 YSLEER. The chain's CDR3 is CASSRDRGNTEAFF. Written as DNA, the CDR3 is TGCGCCAGCAGCCGAGACAGGGGGAACACTGAAGCTTTCTTT.

The CDR3 bases are TGTGCCAGCAGTTTCAACAGAGACTATGGCTACACCTTC. It is translated as CASSFNRDYGYTF. The chain employs TRBV27 and TRBJ1-2, with D uncertain. Trimming took off 3 bases at V and 3 bases at J, with 8 bases between the two ends. The CDR3 covers 13 residues. The V gene's germline CDR1 is MNHEY and CDR2 SMNVEV (reference sequence).

DNA of the CDR3: TGTGCCAGCAGCTTACAGGGGGCGCGGGGCTACACCTTC. Translated, it gives CASSLQGARGYTF. The rearrangement joins TRBV7-3 to TRBJ1-2; 8 bases map to TRBD1. Losses at the gene ends were 2 bases for V and 8 bases for J; bases not matched to a gene: 4. This CDR3 is built from 13 residues. In germline, CDR1 is SGHTA, CDR2 FQGTGA.